This T cell receptor (beta chain) was found in a study of technical replicates of blood from a few donors. Trimming cost V 4 bases and J 5 bases; bases outside gene matches: 4. The germline V gene has CDR1 SQVTM and CDR2 ANQGSEA. This CDR3 contains 13 residues. Assay used: immunoSEQ multiplex PCR; TCRdb lists only in-frame clones, some missing. Of about 89,000 clones listed, roughly 94% were seen once; the top ten hold 0.2% to 0.25%. The V call is TRBV29-1, the J call TRBJ1-4, with TRBD1 matching 7 bases. Material for sequencing was T cells isolated from PBMCs. The clonotype originates from a human donor in good health. The CDR3 protein is CSVGQGPNEKLFF. The CDR3, as DNA: TGCAGCGTTGGACAGGGCCCGAATGAAAAACTGTTTTTT.